This T cell receptor (beta chain) was sequenced for a study of blood T cells in healthy people across ages. Only a few counts were recorded for this clonotype. Sample-barcoded 5' priming and a J-beta primer mix drove a second PCR of about 7 to 11 cycles. A single record per CDR3 protein comes from TCRdb applying MiXCR to the 5' RACE reads. The table includes 1,100,000 or so distinct CDR3 sequences, 45% detected once. The V segment lost 4 bases and the J segment 1 base; nucleotides outside the gene matches: 5. This CDR3 spans 17 amino acids. Germline loops: CDR1 MNHEY, CDR2 SVGAGI. The chain joins TRBV6-5 to TRBJ2-2; 11 bases map to TRBD2. The sequenced sample was blood. The sequence derives from a woman aged 55-70 years in good health. CDR3 sequence: CASSFRLAGRNTGELFF. The CDR3 nucleotides read TGTGCCAGCAGTTTCCGACTAGCGGGAAGGAACACCGGGGAGCTGTTTTTT.